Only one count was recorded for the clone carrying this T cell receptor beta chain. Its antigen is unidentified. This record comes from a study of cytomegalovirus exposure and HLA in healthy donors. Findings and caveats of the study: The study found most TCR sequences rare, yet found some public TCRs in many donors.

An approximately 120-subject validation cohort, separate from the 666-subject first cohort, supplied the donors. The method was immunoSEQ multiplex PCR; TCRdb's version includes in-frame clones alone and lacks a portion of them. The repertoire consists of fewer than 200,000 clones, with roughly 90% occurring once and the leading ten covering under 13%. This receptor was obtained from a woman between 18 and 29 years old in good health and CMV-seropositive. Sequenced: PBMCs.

The CDR3 DNA reads TGTGCCATCAGGAAGCGGGGGTTGGACTACGAGCAGTACTTC. This translates into CAIRKRGLDYEQYF. The chain links TRBV10-3 to TRBJ2-7; the match to TRBD2 covers 8 bases. Germline CDR1 reads ENHRY; CDR2 reads SYGVKD. The CDR3 runs to 14 residues. J was trimmed by 3 bases and V by 6 bases; bases with no gene match: 7.